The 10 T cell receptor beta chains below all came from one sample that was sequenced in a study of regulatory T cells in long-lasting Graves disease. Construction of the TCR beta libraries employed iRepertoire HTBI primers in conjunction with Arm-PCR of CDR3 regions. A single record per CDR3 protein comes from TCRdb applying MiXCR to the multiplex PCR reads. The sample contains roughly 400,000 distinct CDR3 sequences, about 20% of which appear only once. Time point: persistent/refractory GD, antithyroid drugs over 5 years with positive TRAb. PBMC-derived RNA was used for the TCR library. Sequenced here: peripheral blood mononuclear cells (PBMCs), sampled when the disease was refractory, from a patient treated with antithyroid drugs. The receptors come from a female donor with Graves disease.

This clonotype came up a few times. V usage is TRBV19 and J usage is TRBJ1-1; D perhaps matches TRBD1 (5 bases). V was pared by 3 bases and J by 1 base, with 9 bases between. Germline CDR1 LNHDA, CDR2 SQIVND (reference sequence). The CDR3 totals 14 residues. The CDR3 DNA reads TGTGCCAGTAGTATTCCGGACACGAACACTGAAGCTTTCTTT. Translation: CASSIPDTNTEAFF.

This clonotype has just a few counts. The DNA of the CDR3 is TGTGCCAGCAGCCCCGCAGCGGGCACTAGCGGGAGTGCTGAGACCCAGTACTTC. Amino acids: CASSPAAGTSGSAETQYF. V gene TRBV14 combines with J gene TRBJ2-5; the match to TRBD2 covers 11 bases. Per germline, CDR1 SGHDN and CDR2 FVKESK. The ends lost 4 bases at V and 5 bases at J; junction bases unmatched: 15. The CDR3 runs to 18 residues.

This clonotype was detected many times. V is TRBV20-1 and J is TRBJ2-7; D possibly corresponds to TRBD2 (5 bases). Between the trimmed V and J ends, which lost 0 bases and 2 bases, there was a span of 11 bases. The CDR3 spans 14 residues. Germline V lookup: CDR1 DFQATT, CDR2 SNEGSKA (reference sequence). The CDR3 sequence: CSAREEAAPYEQYF. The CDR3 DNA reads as TGCAGTGCTAGAGAGGAAGCGGCACCCTACGAGCAGTACTTC.

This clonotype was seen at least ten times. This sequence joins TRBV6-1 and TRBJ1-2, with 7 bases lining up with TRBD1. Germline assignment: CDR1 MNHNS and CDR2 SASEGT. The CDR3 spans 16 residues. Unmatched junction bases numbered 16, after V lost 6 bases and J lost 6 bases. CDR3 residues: CASSQLGGATRHGYTF. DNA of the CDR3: TGTGCCAGCAGCCAACTAGGGGGCGCAACTCGGCATGGCTACACCTTC.

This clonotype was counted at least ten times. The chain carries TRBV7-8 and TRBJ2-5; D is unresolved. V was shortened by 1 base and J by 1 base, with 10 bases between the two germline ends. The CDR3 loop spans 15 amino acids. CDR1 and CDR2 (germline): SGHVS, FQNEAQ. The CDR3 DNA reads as TGTGCCAGCAGCTTAGAACCCGGGCCCCAAGAGACCCAGTACTTC. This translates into CASSLEPGPQETQYF.

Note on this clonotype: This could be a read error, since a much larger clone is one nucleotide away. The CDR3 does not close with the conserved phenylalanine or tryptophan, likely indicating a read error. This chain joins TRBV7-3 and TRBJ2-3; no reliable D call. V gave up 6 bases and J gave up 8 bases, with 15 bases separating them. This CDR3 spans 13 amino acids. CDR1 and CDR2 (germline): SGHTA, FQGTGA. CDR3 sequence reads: CASRPTAVGTQYS. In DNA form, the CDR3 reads TGTGCCAGCAGACCTACGGCCGTCGGTACGCAGTATTCT.

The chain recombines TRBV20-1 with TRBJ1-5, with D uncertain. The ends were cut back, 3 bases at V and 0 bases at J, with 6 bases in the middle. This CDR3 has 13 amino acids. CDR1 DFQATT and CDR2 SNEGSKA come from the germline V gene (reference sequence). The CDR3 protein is CSARGFSNQPQHF. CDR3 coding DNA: TGCAGTGCTAGGGGCTTTAGCAATCAGCCCCAGCATTTT.

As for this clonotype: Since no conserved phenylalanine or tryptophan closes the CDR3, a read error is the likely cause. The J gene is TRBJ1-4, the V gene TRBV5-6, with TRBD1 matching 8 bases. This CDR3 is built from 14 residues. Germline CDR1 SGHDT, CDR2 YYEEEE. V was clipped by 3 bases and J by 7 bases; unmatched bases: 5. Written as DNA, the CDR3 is TGTGCCAGCAGCTCTGGACAGGGAACTGAAAAACTGTTTTTA. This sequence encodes CASSSGQGTEKLFL.

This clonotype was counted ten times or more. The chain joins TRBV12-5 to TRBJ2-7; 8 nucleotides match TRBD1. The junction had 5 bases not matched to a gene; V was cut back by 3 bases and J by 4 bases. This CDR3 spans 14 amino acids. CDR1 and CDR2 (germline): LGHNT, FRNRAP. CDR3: CASGFGQGAYEQYF. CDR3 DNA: TGTGCTAGTGGTTTTGGGCAGGGGGCGTACGAGCAGTACTTC.

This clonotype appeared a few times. DNA for the CDR3: TGTGCCTGGAGTCAAGCGTCCGAGCAGTACTTC. This sequence encodes CAWSQASEQYF. This sequence joins TRBV30 and TRBJ2-7; D uncertain. This CDR3 is built from 11 residues. Germline-derived CDR1 and CDR2 are GTSNPN and SVGIG (reference sequence). Trimming removed 2 bases at V and 6 bases at J, with 8 bases between.